Below, one T cell receptor (beta chain) is given with its context. What this receptor recognizes is not known. All participants were free of acute infectious disease and in good physical condition. For droplet-based sequencing, live CSF cells were sorted using a live/dead marker. CSF was obtained by lumbar puncture, and immune cells were pelleted by centrifugation at 300g. CSF samples were checked for red blood cells, and any sample contaminated with blood was excluded. CSF cells were cryopreserved in freezing medium, frozen at -80 degrees C overnight, and then transferred to liquid nitrogen for storage. Before analysis, CSF samples were kept in storage for less than six months. The CDR3 runs 15 residues from the cysteine to the phenylalanine. This entry has no DNA. CDR1 MNHEY and CDR2 SMNVEV were looked up in the germline V gene (reference sequence). This specimen comes from a study of CD8 T cells in cerebrospinal fluid in Alzheimer's disease (dated by TCRdb to the early 2020s). For the study in its entirety: The study used two single-cell methods, plate-based nested PCR sequencing and droplet-based sequencing, to evaluate clonal expansion of CSF T cells. Whether clonally expanded T cells were present in cerebrospinal fluid from healthy elderly individuals and from patients with neurodegenerative disease was tested. The droplet-based CSF analysis comparing patients with controls included about ten healthy controls (about 11,000 cells) and about ten patients with MCI or Alzheimer's disease (about 9,900 cells). The CSF gene-expression analysis, which included patients with Parkinson's disease, covered a total of roughly 25 samples. Study-level results and caveats: Compared with controls, patients with MCI or Alzheimer's disease had a higher percentage of their CSF TCRs made up by the single largest clone. When the data were pooled, 4 of 6 Alzheimer's patients but only 1 of 10 healthy subjects had a highly expanded clone, defined as one making up at least 3% of TCRs. The EBV-specific clones were neither the most highly expanded clones nor enriched among patients. It was cautioned by the authors that a causal link between EBV and Alzheimer's disease is not established by the detection of EBV-specific TCRs in CSF. The overall clonality comparison included only samples with detectable clones (about 11 healthy, 5 MCI, 5 AD, 6 PD).

The library was obtained by 10x single-cell sequencing. 10X Genomics single-cell V(D)J and 5' gene-expression libraries were used to profile CSF cells. CSF single-cell TCR libraries were sequenced on an Illumina NextSeq550. On the study's bioinformatics: V(D)J reads were aligned to the vdj-GRCh38 alts ensemble 2.0.0 reference and processed with the Cell Ranger vdj pipeline. Clonotypes were defined as cell barcodes sharing the same set of productive CDR3 nucleotide sequences. To link clonality with transcriptional profiles, clonotype information was incorporated into Seurat v3.0 gene-expression metadata. Exclusion was applied to CSF cells with more than 1,800 genes, more than 7,500 UMIs or more than 10% mitochondrial reads. To identify TCRs with known antigen specificity, CDR3-beta sequences were compared against VDJdb. The network analysis of clone sharing was performed with the R package qgraph and was limited to TCRs that had complete alpha and beta chains. With the reads reprocessed by TCRdb, a single entry stands for each CDR3 protein sequence and no DNA is reported. TCRdb, not the authors, supplied the V and J calls. The record for this sample contains roughly 980 distinct CDR3 sequences. The biggest ten clones account for about 10% of the sample.

The sequencing input was cerebrospinal fluid. This sequence was found in a human donor in good health. The V gene is TRBV27 and the J gene is TRBJ2-5; TCRdb's assignment of TRBD2 cannot be checked, as there is no DNA. This receptor carries the CDR3 CASSSVAGGLETQYF.